This T cell receptor beta chain was documented in a study of human T cells and chemical hapten exposure. Study at large: The patient population, which was mostly female, had alopecia areata, totalis or universalis. Variation in per-sample TCR yields came mainly from small pooled library volume differences.

Time point described: pre-sensitization, week 0. The treatment is: therapeutic diphenylcyclopropenone sensitization with weekly scalp DPC. This clonotype was seen at least ten times. The antigen is unknown. The germline V gene has CDR1 SGHRS and CDR2 YFSETQ. The CDR3 totals 14 residues. The V gene lost 1 base and the J gene lost 4 bases, with 11 bases spanning the gap. MiXCR, applied by TCRdb to the RACE reads, yields one record per CDR3 protein. The sample contains about 380,000 distinct CDR3 sequences, roughly 5.3% of which appear only once. Study-wide results and caveats: The presence of alopecia in the donors means their immune response may differ from healthy people's. Expanded TCRs made up significantly more big CDR3 similarity clusters than controls did.

The sequencing here drew on whole blood, taken in connection with sensitization to the hapten diphenylcyclopropenone (DPC). This receptor was obtained from a woman aged 45-65 years with alopecia areata. Some clones in this sample may be carry-over from other donors' samples. The gene calls are TRBV5-1 and TRBJ1-1; D ambiguous. The CDR3 here is CASSLSFGVTEAFF. CDR3 nucleotide sequence: TGCGCCAGCAGCTTGAGCTTCGGGGTCACTGAAGCTTTCTTT.